A single sample is the source of the 21 T cell receptor beta chains below, sequenced in a study of prognosis after radiotherapy for stage I lung cancer. Genomic DNA was the source, and TCR beta CDR3 was amplified from it by two-round multiplex PCR. Specific primers for each TRBV and TRBJ gene were what first-round PCR used. In TCRdb, the multiplex PCR reads were re-called with MiXCR into one record per CDR3 protein. In the table there are about 22,000 distinct CDR3 sequences, roughly 45% of which are singletons. Sequences were derived from PBMCs, sampled before or after stereotactic body radiation therapy (not recorded which). The receptors were sampled from a donor over 45 with non-small cell lung cancer.

The chain couples TRBV6-1 to TRBJ1-1; 7 bases are a match to TRBD1. The CDR3 has 14 amino acids. From germline, CDR1 is MNHNS and CDR2 SASEGT. J lost 12 bases, V lost 6 bases, and 16 bases had no gene match. CDR3 nucleotide sequence: TGTGCCAGCAGCTATGATAATCGACAGGGCGGGACTTTCTTT. Amino acids: CASSYDNRQGGTFF.

This clonotype appeared many times. One junction end does not reproduce the germline sequence, and a read error may be involved. The rearrangement uses TRBV12-3 or TRBV12-4 and TRBJ1-1; 9 bases fit TRBD1. The CDR3 consists of 14 residues. CDR3 DNA sequence: TGTGCCAGCAGTTTAAGTGGACAGGGGACTGTAGCTTTCTTT. It yields the protein CASSLSGQGTVAFF.

This clonotype ranks as medium-sized. This sequence joins TRBV5-1 and TRBJ2-1; D gene ambiguous. V shed 1 base and J shed 7 bases, with 12 bases lying between them. CDR3 length: 14 residues. Germline V gene data show CDR1 as SGHRS and CDR2 as YFSETQ. The CDR3 bases are TGCGCCAGCAGCTTGTGGGGTCCCGGAAATGAGCAGTTCTTC. Amino acid sequence: CASSLWGPGNEQFF.

This clonotype was detected many times. DNA for the CDR3: TGTGCCAGCATCCCCAGGGTTACAGGGGACACTGAAGCTTTCTTT. Translating it yields CASIPRVTGDTEAFF. The chain recombines TRBV12-3 or TRBV12-4 with TRBJ1-1, with TRBD1 matching 7 bases. The V and J ends lost 7 bases and 3 bases, in that order; junction bases with no gene match: 11. This CDR3 is 15 amino acids long.

This clonotype has ten or more counts. This sequence joins TRBV19 and TRBJ1-1; 7 bases agree with TRBD1. CDR1 is LNHDA and CDR2 is SQIVND in the germline V gene (reference sequence). V lost 4 bases, J lost 10 bases, and 3 bases stayed unmatched. The CDR3 runs to 11 residues. The CDR3 DNA sequence: TGTGCCAGTAGTAGGGCAGGGGGAGCTTTCTTT. Protein product: CASSRAGGAFF.

The sample holds many counts of this clonotype. A much bigger clone sits one base away, suggesting this may be a read error. The rearrangement uses TRBV12-3 or TRBV12-4 and TRBJ2-2; D uncertain. CDR3 length: 12 residues. The CDR3 DNA is TGTGCCATCAGTATGGGCACCGGGGAGCTGTTTTTT. It codes for CAISMGTGELFF.

This clonotype was seen repeatedly, ten times or more. The chain joins TRBV30 to TRBJ1-4, with 7 nucleotides matching TRBD1. Germline V gene lookup returns CDR1 GTSNPN and CDR2 SVGIG (reference sequence). Germline trimming cut 3 bases from V and 4 bases from J; bases unmatched to any gene: 8. This CDR3 spans 15 amino acids. CDR3 sequence reads: CAWRARDRSNEKLFF. The CDR3 DNA reads as TGTGCCTGGAGGGCCCGGGACAGAAGTAATGAAAAACTGTTTTTT.

This clonotype appeared many times. J is TRBJ1-5 and V is TRBV6-1; 7 positions agree with TRBD1. Germline V CDR1 and CDR2: MNHNS, SASEGT. This CDR3 is built from 15 residues. Trimming removed 8 bases from V and 6 bases from J; junction bases left unmatched: 13. The CDR3 here is CASAPVRGGGQPQHF. CDR3 sequence (DNA): TGTGCCAGCGCCCCCGTTAGAGGGGGCGGTCAGCCCCAGCATTTT.

This clonotype came up many times. This chain uses TRBV7-9 with TRBJ2-7; 9 bases align to TRBD1. Germline V CDR1 and CDR2: SEHNR, FQNEAQ (reference sequence). J was trimmed by 6 bases and V by 2 bases; bases with no gene match: 8. The CDR3 length is 15 residues. This CDR3 is CASSLTGTGFGEQYF. CDR3 sequence (DNA): TGTGCCAGCAGCTTAACCGGGACAGGGTTTGGCGAGCAGTACTTC.

The CDR3 region has the DNA TGTGCCAGCAGTCCGGACACCGGCTACACCTTC. Protein sequence: CASSPDTGYTF. The chain carries TRBV28 and TRBJ1-2; a weak D match, TRBD1 (5 bases). The germline V and J ends were trimmed by 5 bases and 8 bases, with 9 bases remaining between them. Per the germline V gene, CDR1 is MDHEN and CDR2 is SYDVKM. This CDR3 region has 11 residues.

A few counts support this clonotype. The genes are TRBV7-9 and TRBJ2-3; 8 bases are a match to TRBD2. Germline-derived CDR1 and CDR2 are SEHNR and FQNEAQ (reference sequence). V shed 5 bases, J shed 5 bases, and the junction held 6 bases outside the gene matches. CDR3 size: 14 residues. The CDR3 DNA reads as TGTGCCAGCAGCCAGACTAGCGCCAGAGATACGCAGTATTTT. The encoded protein is CASSQTSARDTQYF.

Notes on this clonotype: A much larger clonotype is one base distant, so this may be a read error. The chain has TRBV5-6 and TRBJ2-3; TRBD2 matches at 12 bases. Germline CDR1 reads SGHDT; CDR2 reads YYEEEE. CDR3 length: 14 residues. In nucleotides, the CDR3 is TGTGTCAGCAGCTCGACTAGCGGGGGCAATACGCAGTATTTT. Its protein product is CVSSSTSGGNTQYF.

This clonotype was found many times. This sequence joins TRBV6-4 and TRBJ2-7; D gene ambiguous. The CDR3 length is 15 residues. Germline V gene sequence: CDR1 MRHNA, CDR2 SNTAGT. V shed 2 bases and J shed 3 bases, with 14 bases lying between them. CDR3 coding DNA: TGTGCCAGCAGTGACCTCCTGGCTGGGGACTACGAGCAGTACTTC. It translates to CASSDLLAGDYEQYF.

This clonotype was seen many times. The chain combines TRBV18 with TRBJ1-3, with no clear D. Germline CDR1 KGHSH, CDR2 LQKENI. V was clipped by 6 bases and J by 0 bases, with 12 bases between them. CDR3 length equals 15 residues. The chain's CDR3 is CASSLVRYSGNTIYF. For the CDR3, the DNA is TGTGCCAGCTCGCTTGTCCGGTACTCTGGAAACACCATATATTTT.

By frequency in the sample, this clonotype is medium-sized. The chain carries TRBV12-3 or TRBV12-4 and TRBJ2-1; the D gene is possibly TRBD2 (5 bases). Trimming took off 5 bases at V and 6 bases at J, with 26 bases between the two ends. The CDR3 has 18 amino acids. CDR3 residues: CASSPSLVLASLRNEQFF. CDR3 coding DNA: TGTGCCAGCAGTCCTTCACTAGTCTTGGCCTCACTACGCAATGAGCAGTTCTTC.

This clonotype came up many times. This chain joins TRBV20-1 and TRBJ2-1, with 8 positions matching TRBD2. The CDR3 has 16 residues. The junction had 11 bases not matched to a gene; V was cut back by 7 bases and J by 0 bases. Germline CDR1 DFQATT, CDR2 SNEGSKA (reference sequence). For the CDR3, the DNA is TGCAGTGTTCAAACCGCAGCGGGAGACTCCTACAATGAGCAGTTCTTC. This codes for CSVQTAAGDSYNEQFF.

To note about this clonotype: A much larger clone lies a single base off, so this may be a read error. The V and J genes are TRBV7-2 and TRBJ2-5, with 8 bases that match TRBD2. CDR1 and CDR2 from the germline V gene are SGHTA and FQGNSA. The V segment lost 3 bases and the J segment 7 bases; nucleotides outside the gene matches: 10. CDR3 length equals 15 residues. CDR3 in DNA: TGTGCCAGCAGCTTTTACGGGGGGGCCAGTGTGACCCAGTACTTC. Its translation is CASSFYGGASVTQYF. The variable domain in full, with the rest retrieved from reference TRBV7-2 and TRBJ2-5, is GAGVSQSPSNKVTEKGKDVELRCDPISGHTALYWYRQSLGQGLEFLIYFQGNSAPDKSGLPSDRFSAERTGGSVSTLTIQRTQQEDSAVYLCASSFYGGASVTQYFGPGTRLLVL.

The table lists this clonotype with many counts. This sequence joins TRBV20-1 and TRBJ1-3, with D maybe TRBD1 (6 bases). With 0 bases removed from V and 6 bases from J, the gap between germline ends came to 12 bases. Germline V gene data show CDR1 as DFQATT and CDR2 as SNEGSKA (reference sequence). CDR3 length equals 14 residues. The CDR3 region has the DNA TGCAGTGCTAGAGATGGGAGGGGACAAAACACCATATATTTT. Protein: CSARDGRGQNTIYF.

This clonotype is deemed medium-sized (0.01 to 0.1%). This chain's CDR3 is CATSDHLYTQYF. The CDR3, as DNA: TGTGCCACCAGTGACCACTTATATACGCAGTATTTT. V is TRBV24-1 and J is TRBJ2-3; D uncertain. Germline CDR1 reads KGHDR; CDR2 reads SFDVKD. The V and J ends lost 4 bases and 7 bases respectively, with 8 bases between them. The CDR3 is made up of 12 amino acids.

This chain connects TRBV5-1 to TRBJ1-2; possible D gene TRBD1, 5 bases. This CDR3 is 15 amino acids long. Trimming cost V 0 bases and J 4 bases, with 13 bases left between them. Germline CDR1 reads SGHRS; CDR2 reads YFSETQ. The CDR3 region has the DNA TGCGCCAGCAGCTTGGCTCCGTCGCAGGGCTATGGCTACACCTTC. Translated, it gives CASSLAPSQGYGYTF.

This rearrangement joins TRBV11-2 to TRBJ2-7, with TRBD2 as a possible D gene (6 bases). Trimming pared 2 bases from V and 2 bases from J, leaving 13 bases between. Germline lookup yields CDR1 SGHAT and CDR2 FQNNGV. This CDR3 has 15 residues. The CDR3 spells CASSLPRGATYEQYF. CDR3 nucleotides: TGTGCCAGCAGCTTACCGCGGGGAGCAACCTACGAGCAGTACTTC.